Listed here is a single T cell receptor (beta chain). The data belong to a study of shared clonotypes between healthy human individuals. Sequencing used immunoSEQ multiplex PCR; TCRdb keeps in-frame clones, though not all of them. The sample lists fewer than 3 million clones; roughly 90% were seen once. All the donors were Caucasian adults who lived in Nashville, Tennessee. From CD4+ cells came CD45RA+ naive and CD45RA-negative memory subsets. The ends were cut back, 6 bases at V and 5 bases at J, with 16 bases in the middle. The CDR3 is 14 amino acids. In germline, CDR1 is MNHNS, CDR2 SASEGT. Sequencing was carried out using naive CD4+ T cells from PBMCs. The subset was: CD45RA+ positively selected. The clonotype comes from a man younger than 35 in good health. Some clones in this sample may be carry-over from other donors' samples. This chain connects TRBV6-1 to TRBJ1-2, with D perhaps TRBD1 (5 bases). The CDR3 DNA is TGTGCCAGCAGCGAAAGTCTGGGGCGGTATGGCTACACCTTC. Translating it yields CASSESLGRYGYTF.